This TCR beta chain was identified in a study of blood T cells in healthy people across ages. Using a J-beta primer mix together with a sample-barcoded 5' primer, a second PCR was run for about 6 to 12 cycles. Each CDR3 protein gets one entry after TCRdb re-called the 5' RACE reads with MiXCR. This sample yields 600,000 to 800,000 distinct CDR3 sequences, of which over 20% are seen a single time; roughly 3.4% belongs to the top ten. Germline V lookup: CDR1 DFQATT, CDR2 SNEGSKA (reference sequence). The CDR3 is 9 amino acids. V lost 3 bases and J 12 bases, leaving 6 bases between the germline ends. Sequencing was performed on blood. This chain joins TRBV20-1 and TRBJ2-1; D call uncertain. This TCR was recovered from a man aged 70 or older in good health. The CDR3 DNA is TGCAGTGCTAGGTTGGGGCAGTTCTTC. It translates to CSARLGQFF.